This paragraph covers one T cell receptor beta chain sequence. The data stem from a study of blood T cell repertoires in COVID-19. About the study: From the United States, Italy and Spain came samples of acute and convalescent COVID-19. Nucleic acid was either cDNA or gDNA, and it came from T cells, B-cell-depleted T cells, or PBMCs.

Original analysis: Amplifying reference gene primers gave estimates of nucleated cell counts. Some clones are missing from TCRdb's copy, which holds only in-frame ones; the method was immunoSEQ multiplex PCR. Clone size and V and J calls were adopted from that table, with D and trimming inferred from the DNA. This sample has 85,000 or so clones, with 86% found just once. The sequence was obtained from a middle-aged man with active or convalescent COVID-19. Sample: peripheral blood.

The CDR3 loop is CASSSRIGLNYGYTF. CDR3 DNA: TGTGCCAGCAGCTCTCGTATAGGACTCAACTATGGCTACACCTTC. This chain links TRBV7-6 with TRBJ1-2; no clear D gene. The CDR3 consists of 15 residues. CDR1 is SGHVS and CDR2 is FNYEAQ in the germline V gene. V dropped 4 bases and J dropped 2 bases, with 14 bases sitting between them. Filled out from reference TRBV7-6 and TRBJ1-2, the complete variable domain reads GAGVSQSPRYKVTKRGQDVALRCDPISGHVSLYWYRQALGQGPEFLTYFNYEAQQDKSGLPNDRFSAERPEGSISTLTIQRTEQRDSAMYRCASSSRIGLNYGYTFGSGTRLTVV.